A single sample gave rise to the 23 T cell receptor beta chains below, sequenced in a study of blood T cells in healthy people across ages (dated by TCRdb to about 2015). Library preparation employed 5' RACE. Sequencing was performed on an Illumina HiSeq 2500. A second PCR of about 6 to 11 cycles was performed with a sample-barcoded 5' primer and a J-beta primer mix. The raw public reads went through TCRdb reprocessing: fastp at Q25, MiXCR clone calling, in-frame beta chains kept. CDR3 protein duplicates are merged, each entry listing the most common genes and DNA. This sample lists hundreds of thousands of distinct CDR3 sequences; around a quarter were detected once. Approximately 3.6% of the sample comes from the top ten. The data also belong to a second study, concerning T cells of mothers and their children.

Material for sequencing was blood. These receptors all come from a boy between 2 and 15 years old in good health.

A remark on this clonotype: One end of the junction varies from germline; a read error may be responsible. The rearrangement uses TRBV2 and TRBJ2-3; D might be TRBD2 (6 bases). CDR3 length: 13 amino acids. The germline CDR1 and CDR2 sequences are SNHLY and FYNNEI. Written as DNA, the CDR3 is TGTGCCAGCAACGGGGGTGTCACAGATATGCAGTATTTT. Translated, it gives CASNGGVTDMQYF.

This clonotype was picked up many times. The chain combines TRBV28 with TRBJ2-5; tentative D call: TRBD1 (5 bases). The CDR3 loop spans 13 amino acids. The V end was cut by 4 bases, the J end by 4 bases, with 10 bases between. Germline loops: CDR1 MDHEN, CDR2 SYDVKM. The CDR3 region is CASSSYQGETQYF. Written as DNA, the CDR3 is TGTGCCAGCAGTTCGTACCAGGGAGAGACCCAGTACTTC. The full variable domain, completed using reference TRBV28 and TRBJ2-5, is DVKVTQSSRYLVKRTGEKVFLECVQDMDHENMFWYRQDPGLGLRLIYFSYDVKMKEKGDIPEGYSVSREKKERFSLILESASTNQTSMYLCASSSYQGETQYFGPGTRLLVL.

This clonotype was seen once. J is TRBJ2-6 and V is TRBV18; 8 nucleotides match TRBD1. The CDR3 spans 17 residues. Germline loops: CDR1 KGHSH, CDR2 LQKENI. Trimming removed 2 bases from V and 0 bases from J; junction bases left unmatched: 3. CDR3: CASSPWTGRSGANVLTF. CDR3 DNA: TGTGCCAGCTCACCATGGACAGGGCGCTCTGGGGCCAACGTCCTGACTTTC.

This chain joins TRBV11-2 and TRBJ2-5, with a weak D call TRBD2 (6 bases). Trimming cost V 1 base and J 2 bases, with 14 bases left between them. Germline-derived CDR1 and CDR2 are SGHAT and FQNNGV. The CDR3 consists of 16 residues. In DNA form, the CDR3 reads TGTGCCAGCAGCTTAGGAGAATGGGGGGTTCAAGAGACCCAGTACTTC. Its protein product is CASSLGEWGVQETQYF.

This clonotype was observed a handful of times. The chain links TRBV18 to TRBJ2-3, with a possible D match to TRBD1 (5 bases). V was cut by 3 bases and J by 1 base, with 14 bases left in between. The CDR3 consists of 16 residues. From germline, CDR1 is KGHSH and CDR2 LQKENI. The CDR3 sequence: CASSPLDSLGTDTQYF. The CDR3 DNA is TGTGCCAGCTCACCTCTTGACAGCCTCGGCACAGATACGCAGTATTTT.

The rearrangement joins TRBV7-8 to TRBJ2-7, with 12 positions matching TRBD2. The CDR3 is made up of 16 amino acids. CDR1 is SGHVS and CDR2 is FQNEAQ in the germline V gene. Unmatched junction bases numbered 6, after V lost 1 base and J lost 5 bases. The CDR3 DNA reads as TGTGCCAGCAGCTTAGTTGCTAGCGGGGGGGCCCACGAGCAGTACTTC. It translates to CASSLVASGGAHEQYF. Full variable domain (missing parts from reference TRBV7-8 and TRBJ2-7): GAGVSQSPRYKVAKRGQDVALRCDPISGHVSLFWYQQALGQGPEFLTYFQNEAQLDKSGLPSDRFFAERPEGSVSTLKIQRTQQEDSAVYLCASSLVASGGAHEQYFGPGTRLTVT.

CDR3 protein: CASSLVGQGAEGGYTF. In DNA form, the CDR3 reads TGTGCCAGCAGTTTAGTAGGACAGGGGGCGGAAGGGGGCTACACCTTC. V and J are TRBV27 and TRBJ1-2; TRBD1 aligns across 11 bases. This CDR3 is built from 16 residues. J was trimmed by 8 bases and V by 2 bases; bases with no gene match: 10. The germline gives CDR1 MNHEY, CDR2 SMNVEV (reference sequence).

The table lists this clonotype with a count of one. The V call is TRBV16, the J call TRBJ1-2, with D maybe TRBD1 (5 bases). Trimming took 3 bases from V and 7 from J, leaving 12 bases between them. Germline V gene lookup returns CDR1 KGHSY and CDR2 FQNENV. This CDR3 is 13 amino acids long. The CDR3 here is CASSHSVGAGYTF. The CDR3 DNA sequence: TGTGCCAGCAGCCACTCAGTTGGGGCTGGCTACACCTTC. The full variable domain, rest sourced from reference TRBV16 and TRBJ1-2, is GEEVAQTPKHLVRGEGQKAKLYCAPIKGHSYVFWYQQVLKNEFKFLISFQNENVFDETGMPKERFSAKCLPNSPCSLEIQATKLEDSAVYFCASSHSVGAGYTFGSGTRLTVV.

CDR3 DNA: TGCGCCAGCACGTCGACAGGTACATCCTACGAGCAGTACTTC. Translation: CASTSTGTSYEQYF. The chain uses TRBV5-1 and TRBJ2-7; a possible D gene is TRBD1 (6 bases). From germline, CDR1 is SGHRS and CDR2 YFSETQ. This CDR3 comprises 14 residues. Deletions cut 6 bases from V and 1 base from J, with 14 bases between.

This clonotype has a single count. This chain uses TRBV4-2 with TRBJ2-7; 10 nucleotides line up with TRBD2. Germline CDR1 and CDR2: LGHNA and YNFKEQ. The V and J ends lost 1 base and 7 bases, in that order; junction bases with no gene match: 10. CDR3 length: 16 residues. The DNA of the CDR3 is TGTGCCAGCAGCCAAGTCTATAGCGGGGGGAATGGAGAGCAGTACTTC. As protein: CASSQVYSGGNGEQYF.

This clonotype was seen more than once but under ten times. The rearrangement links TRBV2 to TRBJ2-1, with a tentative D call TRBD2 (6 bases). V lost 4 bases to trimming and J lost 0 bases, with 13 bases between them. The CDR3 runs 16 residues. Germline V gene lookup returns CDR1 SNHLY and CDR2 FYNNEI. CDR3 in amino acids: CASSGLGRSSYNEQFF. CDR3 bases: TGTGCCAGCAGTGGCCTGGGGAGGAGCTCCTACAATGAGCAGTTCTTC.

V and J are TRBV7-2 and TRBJ2-7; 12 nucleotides line up with TRBD2. Looked up from germline, CDR1 is SGHTA and CDR2 is FQGNSA. Losses at the gene ends were 6 bases for V and 7 bases for J; bases not matched to a gene: 16. The CDR3 loop spans 17 amino acids. The CDR3 protein is CASRLPGLAGLRGEQYF. CDR3 in DNA: TGTGCCAGCAGACTCCCGGGACTAGCGGGCCTTAGGGGGGAGCAGTACTTC.

The gene calls are TRBV20-1 and TRBJ1-1; TRBD1 is a possible D gene (6 bases). This CDR3 spans 12 amino acids. V gave up 4 bases and J gave up 1 base, with 7 bases separating them. Per germline, CDR1 DFQATT and CDR2 SNEGSKA (reference sequence). CDR3 in DNA: TGCAGTGCTAACAGGGAGAACACTGAAGCTTTCTTT. Its translation: CSANRENTEAFF.

CDR3 amino acids: CAWSLTYNEQFF. The CDR3 DNA follows: TGTGCCTGGAGTTTGACCTACAATGAGCAGTTCTTC. V and J are TRBV30 and TRBJ2-1; D is unclear. The CDR3 has 12 residues. Germline V gene sequence: CDR1 GTSNPN, CDR2 SVGIG (reference sequence). The germline V and J ends were trimmed by 2 bases and 2 bases, with 4 bases remaining between them.

This clonotype has a handful of counts. This rearrangement joins TRBV19 to TRBJ2-3; D may match TRBD1 or TRBD2 (5 bases each). V was cut by 6 bases and J by 0 bases, with 10 bases left in between. The CDR3 has 14 amino acids. CDR1 is LNHDA and CDR2 is SQIVND in the germline V gene (reference sequence). The DNA of the CDR3 is TGTGCCAGTAGGACCGGGGCTAGCACAGATACGCAGTATTTT. Amino acid sequence: CASRTGASTDTQYF.

This clonotype was counted a few times. The chain uses TRBV12-3 or TRBV12-4 and TRBJ2-3, with D uncertain. This CDR3 has 15 amino acids. Trimming pared 6 bases from V and 0 bases from J, leaving 13 bases between. The DNA of the CDR3 is TGTGCCAGCAGCACCCGGACGGATAGCACAGATACGCAGTATTTT. It specifies CASSTRTDSTDTQYF.

This chain joins TRBV20-1 and TRBJ1-6; D is possibly TRBD1 (5 bases). Trimming took off 5 bases at V and 5 bases at J, with 16 bases between the two ends. CDR1 and CDR2 (germline): DFQATT, SNEGSKA (reference sequence). This CDR3 is 15 amino acids long. In DNA, the CDR3 is TGCAGTGCTCGGCTTTCGGGGCGGGATAATTCACCCCTCCACTTT. The encoded protein is CSARLSGRDNSPLHF.

This clonotype was observed a handful of times. Since the CDR3 does not end with the conserved phenylalanine or tryptophan, this likely comes from a read error. The rearrangement joins TRBV2 to TRBJ2-7; 8 bases fit TRBD1. Per the germline V gene, CDR1 is SNHLY and CDR2 is FYNNEI. The CDR3 has 15 residues. The V gene end was trimmed by 7 bases and the J gene end by 0 bases; junction bases not matched to a gene: 8. The CDR3 DNA reads as TGTGCCAGCACTACGGGACAGGCGAGCTCCTACGAGCAGTACCTC. This sequence encodes CASTTGQASSYEQYL.

The chain has TRBV10-2 and TRBJ2-5; TRBD2 aligns across 12 bases. J lost 4 bases, V lost 2 bases, and 11 bases had no gene match. The germline gives CDR1 WSHSY, CDR2 SAAADI. The CDR3 is made up of 18 amino acids. In DNA, the CDR3 is TGCGCCAGCAGTGAGCCCGAGGCTAGCGGGGGGGCGGTAGAGACCCAGTACTTC. This gives the protein CASSEPEASGGAVETQYF.

V gene TRBV12-3 or TRBV12-4 combines with J gene TRBJ1-2, with unresolved D. The V and J ends lost 5 bases and 4 bases respectively, with 14 bases between them. The length of the CDR3 is 14 residues. For the CDR3, the DNA is TGTGCCAGCAGTCCCCCAGCGGGCCCCTATGGCTACACCTTC. It encodes CASSPPAGPYGYTF.

CDR3 DNA sequence: TGTGCCAGCAGCCAAGCCTGGGCGGAAAGGGGGCGATACAATGAGCAGTTCTTC. Its translation: CASSQAWAERGRYNEQFF. The V call is TRBV4-2, the J call TRBJ2-1, with 7 nucleotides matching TRBD1. Trimming removed 1 base from V and 4 bases from J; junction bases left unmatched: 13. Germline V CDR1 and CDR2: LGHNA, YNFKEQ. The CDR3 runs to 18 residues.

V is TRBV29-1 and J is TRBJ2-5, with a weak D call TRBD2 (7 bases). Germline CDR1 is SQVTM and CDR2 is ANQGSEA. The ends were cut back, 5 bases at V and 3 bases at J, with 13 bases in the middle. The CDR3 contains 13 residues. The CDR3 sequence is CSVWGGGKETQYF. The CDR3 nucleotides read TGCAGCGTTTGGGGGGGCGGTAAAGAGACCCAGTACTTC.

This clonotype was picked up a small number of times. The V and J genes are TRBV5-1 and TRBJ2-1; either TRBD1 or TRBD2 may supply D (5 bases each). V lost 4 bases, J lost 6 bases, and 26 bases lay in between. This CDR3 has 18 residues. Germline CDR1 reads SGHRS; CDR2 reads YFSETQ. CDR3: CASSLHSPGPSTPNEQFF. CDR3 coding DNA: TGCGCCAGCAGCCTGCACTCCCCGGGACCATCTACCCCCAATGAGCAGTTCTTC.